One sample yielded the 29 T cell receptor beta chains listed below, sequenced in a study of shared clonotypes between healthy human individuals. Here immunoSEQ multiplex PCR was the method, and the copy in TCRdb shows in-frame clones only, minus some. This table holds millions of clones, 85% to 95% found once. Sequencing input: naive CD4+ T cells sorted from blood. The subset denotes: CD45RA+ positively selected. These TCRs come from a man aged 18 to 30 in good health.

V usage is TRBV6-5 and J usage is TRBJ2-7; D not certain. V gave up 2 bases and J gave up 3 bases, with 14 bases separating them. CDR1 is MNHEY and CDR2 is SVGAGI in the germline V gene. The CDR3 is made up of 15 amino acids. The CDR3 here is CASSYQGGLFYEQYF. The CDR3 nucleotides read TGTGCCAGCAGTTACCAAGGTGGTCTCTTCTACGAGCAGTACTTC.

The chain combines TRBV5-8 with TRBJ1-1; tentative D call: TRBD1 (6 bases). Trimming stripped 0 bases from V and 4 bases from J, with 13 bases between. Germline V gives CDR1 SGHTS, CDR2 YDEGEE. The CDR3 contains 15 residues. CDR3 sequence (DNA): TGTGCCAGCAGCTTGGGTACAGGGAGGATCACTGAAGCTTTCTTT. Its translation: CASSLGTGRITEAFF.

This chain joins TRBV7-2 and TRBJ2-2; the match to TRBD1 covers 11 bases. The CDR3 loop spans 15 amino acids. CDR1 is SGHTA and CDR2 is FQGNSA in the germline V gene. After removal of 5 bases from V and 5 bases from J, the junction contained 4 bases not matched to a gene. The CDR3 protein is CASSPDRGLTGELFF. As DNA, the CDR3 is TGTGCCAGCAGCCCGGACAGGGGGCTGACCGGGGAGCTGTTTTTT.

In the case of this clone: Other DNA sequences in the sample encode the same CDR3. The chain recombines TRBV6-5 with TRBJ1-3; tentative D call: TRBD1 (5 bases). Trimming pared 2 bases from V and 0 bases from J, leaving 8 bases between. Germline V gene data show CDR1 as MNHEY and CDR2 as SVGAGI. This CDR3 has 15 amino acids. CDR3 nucleotides: TGTGCCAGCAGTTACGGGGGAAGCTCTGGAAACACCATATATTTT. Protein sequence: CASSYGGSSGNTIYF.

Details on this clone: Distinct nucleotide sequences in the sample also encode this CDR3. The V call is TRBV5-1, the J call TRBJ1-1, with TRBD1 identical over 7 bases. The germline CDR1 and CDR2 sequences are SGHRS and YFSETQ. V lost 0 bases and J lost 2; bases outside the gene matches: 4. This CDR3 has 15 amino acids. DNA for the CDR3: TGCGCCAGCAGCTTGGCTGGGACAGTTAACACTGAAGCTTTCTTT. This translates into CASSLAGTVNTEAFF.

The chain links TRBV5-6 to TRBJ1-2; perhaps TRBD1 as D (6 bases). Per the germline V gene, CDR1 is SGHDT and CDR2 is YYEEEE. The CDR3 has 16 amino acids. V was shortened by 4 bases and J by 8 bases, with 24 bases between the two germline ends. The CDR3, as DNA: TGTGCCAGCAGCGAGCTTGATGATAGGGGGGCTAAAGGCTACACCTTC. Residues: CASSELDDRGAKGYTF.

Comments on this clone: Other DNA sequences in the sample encode the same CDR3. The V gene is TRBV27, the J gene TRBJ1-1; no firm D call. The CDR3 covers 13 residues. The V and J ends lost 3 bases and 1 base respectively, with 6 bases between them. The germline V gene encodes CDR1 MNHEY and CDR2 SMNVEV (reference sequence). The CDR3 region is CASSLSRNTEAFF. As DNA, the CDR3 is TGTGCCAGCAGTTTGAGTAGGAACACTGAAGCTTTCTTT.

The gene calls are TRBV9 and TRBJ2-7; 12 positions agree with TRBD1. From germline, CDR1 is SGDLS and CDR2 YYNGEE. Losses at the gene ends were 0 bases for V and 2 bases for J; bases not matched to a gene: 6. The CDR3 length is 17 residues. As DNA, the CDR3 is TGTGCCAGCAGCGTAGGAGGGGACAGGGGGCCCCCCTACGAGCAGTACTTC. Its protein product is CASSVGGDRGPPYEQYF.

This chain links TRBV30 with TRBJ2-1, with D maybe TRBD2 (5 bases). With 2 bases removed from V and 7 bases from J, the gap between germline ends came to 9 bases. The CDR3 extends over 12 amino acids. The germline V gene has CDR1 GTSNPN and CDR2 SVGIG (reference sequence). The CDR3 reads CAWSIGKNEQFF. CDR3 nucleotide sequence: TGTGCCTGGAGTATCGGGAAAAATGAGCAGTTCTTC.

This clone was recorded only once. The V and J genes are TRBV30 and TRBJ1-6; 7 bases agree with TRBD1. Germline loops: CDR1 GTSNPN, CDR2 SVGIG (reference sequence). The CDR3 is 15 residues long. V shed 2 bases and J 9 bases; nucleotides not matched to a gene: 10. CDR3 in DNA: TGTGCCTGGAGTCGGGACAGTAAACTTGGTTCACCCCTCCACTTT. Translated: CAWSRDSKLGSPLHF.

Remarks on this clone: Other nucleotide sequences from this sample produce the same CDR3. The chain uses TRBV7-9 and TRBJ2-3; 7 positions match TRBD1. V was clipped by 4 bases and J by 1 base; unmatched bases: 2. Looked up from germline, CDR1 is SEHNR and CDR2 is FQNEAQ (reference sequence). The CDR3 covers 14 residues. CDR3 amino acids: CASSSGTGTDTQYF. The CDR3 nucleotides are TGTGCCAGCAGCTCCGGGACAGGCACAGATACGCAGTATTTT.

The chain employs TRBV11-2 and TRBJ2-2; D is perhaps TRBD1 (6 bases). Trimming cost V 4 bases and J 7 bases, with 19 bases left between them. Germline V gene sequence: CDR1 SGHAT, CDR2 FQNNGV. This CDR3 contains 16 residues. Written as DNA, the CDR3 is TGTGCCAGCAGCTCTCACGGGACACCTTTTAGCGGGGAGCTGTTTTTT. Encoded protein: CASSSHGTPFSGELFF.

The rearrangement joins TRBV7-9 to TRBJ2-3; D may be TRBD1 (6 bases). This CDR3 comprises 14 residues. With 8 bases removed from V and 2 bases from J, the gap between germline ends came to 14 bases. The germline V gene encodes CDR1 SEHNR and CDR2 FQNEAQ (reference sequence). This CDR3 is CASSSRGHTDTQYF. CDR3 bases: TGTGCCAGCTCCTCTAGGGGACACACAGATACGCAGTATTTT. Full variable domain (outside the CDR3, taken from reference TRBV7-9 and TRBJ2-3): DTGVSQNPRHKITKRGQNVTFRCDPISEHNRLYWYRQTLGQGPEFLTYFQNEAQLEKSRLLSDRFSAERPKGSFSTLEIQRTEQGDSAMYLCASSSRGHTDTQYFGPGTRLTVL.

Notes on this clone: The sample carries other DNA sequences with the same CDR3. The rearrangement uses TRBV10-2 and TRBJ1-1; D is possibly TRBD1 (5 bases). Trimming took off 6 bases at V and 1 base at J, with 12 bases between the two ends. Germline loops: CDR1 WSHSY, CDR2 SAAADI. The CDR3 has 14 amino acids. The CDR3 bases are TGCGCCAGCAGAGCCGGGACGGCGAACACTGAAGCTTTCTTT. Translation: CASRAGTANTEAFF.

The DNA of the CDR3 is TGTGCCAGCAGCTTAGTCTCCGGGTTCCCTGGGAACACTGAAGCTTTCTTT. Its translation: CASSLVSGFPGNTEAFF. The V gene is TRBV7-2, the J gene TRBJ1-1; D remains unclear. Germline V gene sequence: CDR1 SGHTA, CDR2 FQGNSA. V gave up 1 base and J gave up 1 base, with 16 bases separating them. The CDR3 spans 17 residues. Full variable domain (remainder filled in from reference TRBV7-2 and TRBJ1-1): GAGVSQSPSNKVTEKGKDVELRCDPISGHTALYWYRQSLGQGLEFLIYFQGNSAPDKSGLPSDRFSAERTGGSVSTLTIQRTQQEDSAVYLCASSLVSGFPGNTEAFFGQGTRLTVV.

Concerning this clone: The sample has other DNA sequences that encode this CDR3 too. This chain joins TRBV9 and TRBJ1-5; maybe TRBD1 (5 bases). V shed 4 bases and J shed 0 bases, with 8 bases lying between them. Germline assignment: CDR1 SGDLS and CDR2 YYNGEE. The CDR3 loop spans 14 amino acids. This CDR3 reads CASSRGDSNQPQHF. The CDR3 DNA reads as TGTGCCAGCAGCCGGGGGGATAGCAATCAGCCCCAGCATTTT.

The chain uses TRBV5-8 and TRBJ1-5; TRBD1 aligns across 8 bases. The CDR3 runs to 16 residues. The V and J ends lost 4 bases and 1 base, in that order; junction bases with no gene match: 7. CDR1 and CDR2 (germline): SGHTS, YDEGEE. In nucleotides, the CDR3 is TGTGCCAGCAGCCTTACCAGGGGGCGAAGCAATCAGCCCCAGCATTTT. Translated, it gives CASSLTRGRSNQPQHF. Using reference TRBV5-8 and TRBJ1-5 for the parts outside the CDR3, the full variable domain is EAGVTQSPTHLIKTRGQQATLRCSPISGHTSVYWYQQALGLGLQFLLWYDEGEERNRGNFPPRFSGRQFPNYSSELNVNALELEDSALYLCASSLTRGRSNQPQHFGDGTRLSIL.

This clone has a count of ten or more. The chain joins TRBV7-9 to TRBJ1-4; D not certain. Trimming cost V 5 bases and J 5 bases, with 9 bases left between them. CDR1 is SEHNR, CDR2 FQNEAQ, per germline (reference sequence). CDR3 length: 13 residues. DNA for the CDR3: TGTGCCAGCAGCGGGGAGGGAAATGAAAAACTGTTTTTT. This gives the protein CASSGEGNEKLFF.

The CDR3, as DNA: TGTGCCAGCAGCTTAGCCTCGACAGGGCAGAGTGAAAAACTGTTTTTT. It is translated as CASSLASTGQSEKLFF. The rearrangement links TRBV7-9 to TRBJ1-4; 7 positions agree with TRBD1. The germline CDR1 and CDR2 sequences are SEHNR and FQNEAQ (reference sequence). The ends lost 0 bases at V and 7 bases at J; junction bases unmatched: 8. This CDR3 is built from 16 residues.

The chain is built from TRBV30 and TRBJ2-7; no clear D. Germline V lookup: CDR1 GTSNPN, CDR2 SVGIG (reference sequence). Trimming left V 0 bases short and J 3 bases short, with 6 bases between. The CDR3 runs 12 residues. The DNA of the CDR3 is TGTGCCTGGAGTGTGGCACGCTACGAGCAGTACTTC. Its translation: CAWSVARYEQYF.

The count of this clone is one. The chain joins TRBV11-2 to TRBJ2-2; D gene uncertain. The CDR3 spans 13 residues. V lost 5 bases and J 3 bases, leaving 7 bases between the germline ends. Germline assignment: CDR1 SGHAT and CDR2 FQNNGV. The CDR3 DNA is TGTGCCAGCAGCCCCCGCCACACCGGGGAGCTGTTTTTT. This sequence encodes CASSPRHTGELFF. Looking up the rest from reference TRBV11-2 and TRBJ2-2 gives the full variable domain: EAGVAQSPRYKIIEKRQSVAFWCNPISGHATLYWYQQILGQGPKLLIQFQNNGVVDDSQLPKDRFSAERLKGVDSTLKIQPAKLEDSAVYLCASSPRHTGELFFGEGSRLTVL.

V and J are TRBV5-4 and TRBJ2-1, with no clear D. This CDR3 comprises 15 residues. Per germline, CDR1 SGHNT and CDR2 YYREEE (reference sequence). V was clipped by 0 bases and J by 1 base, with 8 bases between them. CDR3 nucleotides: TGTGCCAGCAGCTTGGAGGCCTCATCCTACAATGAGCAGTTCTTC. Translating it yields CASSLEASSYNEQFF. Drawing the rest from reference TRBV5-4 and TRBJ2-1, the complete variable domain is ETGVTQSPTHLIKTRGQQVTLRCSSQSGHNTVSWYQQALGQGPQFIFQYYREEENGRGNFPPRFSGLQFPNYSSELNVNALELDDSALYLCASSLEASSYNEQFFGPGTRLTVL.

This chain uses TRBV2 with TRBJ2-5; D is possibly TRBD2 (7 bases). This CDR3 region has 15 residues. Trimming left V 5 bases short and J 5 bases short, with 18 bases between. Germline V gene data show CDR1 as SNHLY and CDR2 as FYNNEI. The CDR3 region has the DNA TGTGCCAGCAGTAGAGCGGGCGGGGGCGCGGAGACCCAGTACTTC. Translation gives CASSRAGGGAETQYF.

The chain has TRBV10-3 and TRBJ2-3; TRBD2 might be the D (6 bases). Germline V gene data show CDR1 as ENHRY and CDR2 as SYGVKD. This CDR3 has 10 residues. With 8 bases removed from V and 6 bases from J, the gap between germline ends came to 6 bases. For the CDR3, the DNA is TGTGCCATCGCGGGGGATACGCAGTATTTT. It translates to CAIAGDTQYF.

With respect to this clone: Other nucleotide sequences from this sample produce the same CDR3. This rearrangement joins TRBV9 to TRBJ1-5, with unresolved D. Per the germline V gene, CDR1 is SGDLS and CDR2 is YYNGEE. The CDR3 extends over 15 amino acids. V dropped 0 bases and J dropped 3 bases, with 10 bases sitting between them. The CDR3 spells CASSVGWGPNQPQHF. The CDR3 DNA is TGTGCCAGCAGCGTAGGGTGGGGTCCCAATCAGCCCCAGCATTTT.

Only one count was recorded for this clone. The chain links TRBV6-1 to TRBJ1-2; possibly TRBD1 for D (5 bases). V was clipped by 4 bases and J by 0 bases, with 12 bases between them. This CDR3 is built from 15 residues. Germline assignment: CDR1 MNHNS and CDR2 SASEGT. DNA of the CDR3: TGTGCCAGCAGTGGTCGCGACAGACCTAACTATGGCTACACCTTC. Encoded protein: CASSGRDRPNYGYTF.

Turning to this clone: This sequence may be a read error, since a much larger clone differs from it by one base. The chain recombines TRBV7-6 with TRBJ2-6; D is undetermined. This CDR3 has 13 residues. V was trimmed by 6 bases and J by 0 bases, leaving 3 bases between them. Germline CDR1 SGHVS, CDR2 FNYEAQ. CDR3 nucleotide sequence: TGTGCCAGCAGTTCCTCTGGGGCCAACGTCCTGACTTTC. Amino acid sequence: CASSSSGANVLTF.

This chain joins TRBV15 and TRBJ2-5; D is possibly TRBD1 (5 bases). Germline CDR1 and CDR2: LNHNV and YYDKDF (reference sequence). CDR3 length equals 13 residues. Trimming pared 8 bases from V and 1 base from J, leaving 11 bases between. The DNA of the CDR3 is TGTGCCACCCGCTACCAGGGCCAAGAGACCCAGTACTTC. Amino acids: CATRYQGQETQYF.

This chain connects TRBV5-1 to TRBJ1-6, with D possibly being TRBD1 (6 bases). The CDR3 extends over 15 amino acids. Trimming shortened V by 4 bases and J by 10 bases, and 18 bases separated the two germline ends. Germline V lookup: CDR1 SGHRS, CDR2 YFSETQ. This CDR3 is CASSPLQGFGSPLHF. Here the CDR3 DNA reads TGCGCCAGCAGCCCGTTACAGGGTTTCGGATCACCCCTCCACTTT.